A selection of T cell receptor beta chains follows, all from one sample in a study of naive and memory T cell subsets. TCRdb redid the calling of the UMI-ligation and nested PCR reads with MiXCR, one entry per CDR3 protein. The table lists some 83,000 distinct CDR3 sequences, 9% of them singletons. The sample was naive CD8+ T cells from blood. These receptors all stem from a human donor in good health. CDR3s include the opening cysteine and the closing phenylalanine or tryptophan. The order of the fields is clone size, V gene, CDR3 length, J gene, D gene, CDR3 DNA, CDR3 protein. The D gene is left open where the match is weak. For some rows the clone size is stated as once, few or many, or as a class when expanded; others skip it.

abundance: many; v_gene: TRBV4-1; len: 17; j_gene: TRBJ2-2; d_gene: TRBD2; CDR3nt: TGCGCCAGCAGCCTTGGGGGTTTTGTTGCGGGAGGCGGGGAGCTGTTTTTT; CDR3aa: CASSLGGFVAGGGELFF
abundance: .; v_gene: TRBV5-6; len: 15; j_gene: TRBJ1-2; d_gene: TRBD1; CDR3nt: TGTGCCAGCAGCTCGGACAGGGCGATAGGCTATGGCTACACCTTC; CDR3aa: CASSSDRAIGYGYTF
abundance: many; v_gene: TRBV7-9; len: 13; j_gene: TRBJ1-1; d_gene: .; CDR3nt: TGTGCCAGCAGCTTAGCGCCGGCCACTGAAGCTTTCTTT; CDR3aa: CASSLAPATEAFF
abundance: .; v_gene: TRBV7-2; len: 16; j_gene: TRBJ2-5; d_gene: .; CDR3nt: TGTGCCAGCAGCTCTGGCGAAACGGCTTTGCAAGAGACCCAGTACTTC; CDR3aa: CASSSGETALQETQYF
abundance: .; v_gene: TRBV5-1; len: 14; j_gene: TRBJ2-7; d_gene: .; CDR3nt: TGCGCCAGCAGCTTGTCGTCAGGGGACCACGAGCAGTACTTC; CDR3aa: CASSLSSGDHEQYF
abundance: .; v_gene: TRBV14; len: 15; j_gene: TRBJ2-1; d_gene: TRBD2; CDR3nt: TGTGCCAGCAGATTGAGCGGGAGTTCCTACAATGAGCAGTTCTTC; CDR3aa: CASRLSGSSYNEQFF
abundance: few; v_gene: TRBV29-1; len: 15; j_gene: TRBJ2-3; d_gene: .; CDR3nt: TGCAGCGTTGAAGATGTGGGGGTTGGGACAGATACGCAGTATTTT; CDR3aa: CSVEDVGVGTDTQYF
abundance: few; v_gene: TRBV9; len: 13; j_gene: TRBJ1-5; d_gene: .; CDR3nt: TGTGCCAGCAGCCCAGGGAGCAATCAGCCCCAGCATTTT; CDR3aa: CASSPGSNQPQHF
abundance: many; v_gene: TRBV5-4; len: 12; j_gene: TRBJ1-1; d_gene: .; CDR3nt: TGTGCCAGCAGCTTAATGAACACTGAAGCTTTCTTT; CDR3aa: CASSLMNTEAFF
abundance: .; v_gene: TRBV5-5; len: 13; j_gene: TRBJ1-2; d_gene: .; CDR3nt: TGTGCCAGCAGCCCCTTTCTGCACTATGGCTACACCTTC; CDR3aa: CASSPFLHYGYTF
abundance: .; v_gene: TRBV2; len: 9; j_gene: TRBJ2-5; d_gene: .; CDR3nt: TGTGCCAGCGGTAGGGTCCCCCACTTC; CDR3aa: CASGRVPHF
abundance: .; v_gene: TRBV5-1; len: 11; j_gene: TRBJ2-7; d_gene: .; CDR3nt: TGCGCCAGCAGCTTATCCCACGAGCAGTACTTC; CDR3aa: CASSLSHEQYF
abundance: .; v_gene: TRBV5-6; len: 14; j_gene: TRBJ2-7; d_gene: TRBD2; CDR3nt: TGTGCCAGCAGCTTGAGCGGGAGCACAAGGGAGCAGTACTTC; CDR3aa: CASSLSGSTREQYF
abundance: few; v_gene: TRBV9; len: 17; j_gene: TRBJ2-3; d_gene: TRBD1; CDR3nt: TGTGCCAGCAGCCTAAATCCCCGACAGGGGAGCACAGATACGCAGTATTTT; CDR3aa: CASSLNPRQGSTDTQYF
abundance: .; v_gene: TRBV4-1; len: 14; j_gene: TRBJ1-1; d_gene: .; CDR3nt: TGCGCCAGCAGCCAAGATCGGGGGAACACTGAAGCTTTCTTT; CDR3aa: CASSQDRGNTEAFF
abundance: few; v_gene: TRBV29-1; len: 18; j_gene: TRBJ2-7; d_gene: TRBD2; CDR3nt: TGCAGCGTTGAATTTTTAATTAAGGGGACTAGCGGGAGCTACGAGCAGTACTTC; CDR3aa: CSVEFLIKGTSGSYEQYF
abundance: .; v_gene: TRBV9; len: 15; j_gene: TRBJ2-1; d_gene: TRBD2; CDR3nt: TGTGCCAGCAGCCCTAGCGGGGCCATCTACAATGAGCAGTTCTTC; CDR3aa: CASSPSGAIYNEQFF
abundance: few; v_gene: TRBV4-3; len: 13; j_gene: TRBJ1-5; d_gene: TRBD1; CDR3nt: TGCGCCAGCAGCCAAAACAGGGGTCAGCCCCAGCATTTT; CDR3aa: CASSQNRGQPQHF
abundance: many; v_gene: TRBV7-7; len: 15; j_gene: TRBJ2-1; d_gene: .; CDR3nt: TGTGCCAGCAGCTTAGGTGAGAGCTCCTACAATGAGCAGTTCTTC; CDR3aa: CASSLGESSYNEQFF
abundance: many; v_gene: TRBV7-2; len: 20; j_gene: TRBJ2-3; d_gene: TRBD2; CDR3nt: TGTGCCAGCAGCTTGTCCCCGGGACTAGCGGGAGTATCCGGCACAGATACGCAGTATTTT; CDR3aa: CASSLSPGLAGVSGTDTQYF
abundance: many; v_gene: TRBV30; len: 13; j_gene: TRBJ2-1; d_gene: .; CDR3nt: TGTGCCTGGAGTGGAGTCGGGGGAGATGAGCAGTTCTTC; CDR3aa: CAWSGVGGDEQFF
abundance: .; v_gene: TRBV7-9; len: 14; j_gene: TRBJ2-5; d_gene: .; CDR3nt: TGTGCCAGCAGCTCGGGGACGCGCCAAGAGACCCAGTACTTC; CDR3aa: CASSSGTRQETQYF
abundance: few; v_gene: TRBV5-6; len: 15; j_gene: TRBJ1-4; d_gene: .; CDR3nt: TGTGCCAGCAGCACTAGGGGCAGGGAGAATGAAAAACTGTTTTTT; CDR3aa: CASSTRGRENEKLFF
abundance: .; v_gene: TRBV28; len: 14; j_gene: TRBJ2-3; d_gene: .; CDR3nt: TGTGCCAGCAGTCCCCGACAGAGCACAGATACGCAGTATTTT; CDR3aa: CASSPRQSTDTQYF
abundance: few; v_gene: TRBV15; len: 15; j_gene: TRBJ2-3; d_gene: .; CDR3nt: TGTGCCACCAGCCCACGGACACCGCGATGGGATACGCAGTATTTT; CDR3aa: CATSPRTPRWDTQYF
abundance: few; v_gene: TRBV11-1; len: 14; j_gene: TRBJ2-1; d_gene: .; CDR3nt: TGTGCCAGCAGCGGGATTGGGGGCGTCAATGAGCAGTTCTTC; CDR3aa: CASSGIGGVNEQFF
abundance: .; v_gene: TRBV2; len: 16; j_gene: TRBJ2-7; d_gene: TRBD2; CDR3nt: TGTGCCACCCACCCTCACTCCGGGACTAGCAGCTACGAGCAGTACTTC; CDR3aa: CATHPHSGTSSYEQYF
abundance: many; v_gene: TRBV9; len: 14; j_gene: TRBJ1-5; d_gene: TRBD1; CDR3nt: TGTGCCAGCAGCGTCGGGACAGAAAATCAGCCCCAGCATTTT; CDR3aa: CASSVGTENQPQHF
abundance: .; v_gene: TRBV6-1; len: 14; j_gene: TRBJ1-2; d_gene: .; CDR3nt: TGTGCCACCAGGGGAGGACGGGTTGGATATGGCTACACCTTC; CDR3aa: CATRGGRVGYGYTF
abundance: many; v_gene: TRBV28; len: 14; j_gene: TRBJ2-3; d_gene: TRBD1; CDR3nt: TGTGCCAGCAGTTCGGGACAGTCAACAGATACGCAGTATTTT; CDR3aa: CASSSGQSTDTQYF
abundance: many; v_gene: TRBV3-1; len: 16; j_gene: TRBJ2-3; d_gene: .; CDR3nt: TGTGCCAGCAGCCCCCGAGGGTGGGCCGGGGGAGATACGCAGTATTTT; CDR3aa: CASSPRGWAGGDTQYF
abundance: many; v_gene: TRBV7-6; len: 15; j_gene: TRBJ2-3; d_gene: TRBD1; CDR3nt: TGTGCCAGCAGCTCCGACAGGGCTAGCACAGATACGCAGTATTTT; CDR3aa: CASSSDRASTDTQYF
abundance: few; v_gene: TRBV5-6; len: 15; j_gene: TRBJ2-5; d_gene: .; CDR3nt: TGTGCCAGCAGCTTGTTGAAAGTACCCCAAGAGACCCAGTACTTC; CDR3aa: CASSLLKVPQETQYF
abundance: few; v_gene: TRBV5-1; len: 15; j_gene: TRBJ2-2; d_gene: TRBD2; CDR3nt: TGCGCCAGCAGCTTGAGGAGCGGGAGGCCCGGGGAGCTGTTTTTT; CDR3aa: CASSLRSGRPGELFF
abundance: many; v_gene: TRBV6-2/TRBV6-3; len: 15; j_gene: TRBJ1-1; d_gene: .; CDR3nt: TGTGCCAGCAGACATAGGGAACCGGTAGTCACTGAAGCTTTCTTT; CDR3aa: CASRHREPVVTEAFF
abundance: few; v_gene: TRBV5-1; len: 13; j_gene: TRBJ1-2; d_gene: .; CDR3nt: TGCGCCAGCAGCCCCGGACAACACTATGGCTACACCTTC; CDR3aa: CASSPGQHYGYTF
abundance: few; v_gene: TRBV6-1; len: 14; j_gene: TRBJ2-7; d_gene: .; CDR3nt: TGTGCCAGCAGTGAACCGGGACTCGACTACGAGCAGTACTTC; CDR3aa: CASSEPGLDYEQYF
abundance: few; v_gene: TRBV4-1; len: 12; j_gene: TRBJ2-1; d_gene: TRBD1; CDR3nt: TGCGCCAGCAGCCACCGACAGGGAGATCCGTTCTTC; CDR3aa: CASSHRQGDPFF
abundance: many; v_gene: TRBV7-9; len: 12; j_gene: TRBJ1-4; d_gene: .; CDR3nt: TGTGCCAGCAGCTTAGTAGGTGAAAAACTGTTTTTT; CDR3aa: CASSLVGEKLFF
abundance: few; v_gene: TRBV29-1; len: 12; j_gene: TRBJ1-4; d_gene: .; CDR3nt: TGCAGCGCCGAAACAGGGAATGAAAAACTGTTTTTT; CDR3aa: CSAETGNEKLFF
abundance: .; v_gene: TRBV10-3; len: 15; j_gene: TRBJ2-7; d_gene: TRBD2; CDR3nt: TGTGCCAGCGTCCGGTGGGCGGGAGCAAGCTACGAGCAGTACTTC; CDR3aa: CASVRWAGASYEQYF
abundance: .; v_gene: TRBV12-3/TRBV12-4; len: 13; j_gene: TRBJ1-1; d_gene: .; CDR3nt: TGTGCCAACCGACAGACACGAAACACTGAAGCTTTCTTT; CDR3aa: CANRQTRNTEAFF
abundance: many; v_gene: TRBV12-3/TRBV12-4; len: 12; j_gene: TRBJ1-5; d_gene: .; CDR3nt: TGTGCCAGCAGTTTAGCAGGGGGGCCCCAGCATTTT; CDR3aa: CASSLAGGPQHF
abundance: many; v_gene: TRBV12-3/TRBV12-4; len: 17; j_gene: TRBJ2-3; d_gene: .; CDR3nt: TGTGCCAGCAGCTATAGACTAATCGCGGCTGGTTTCGATACGCAGTATTTT; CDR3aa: CASSYRLIAAGFDTQYF
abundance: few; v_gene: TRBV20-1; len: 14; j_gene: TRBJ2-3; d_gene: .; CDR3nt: TGCAGTGCTTCCGACGAATTTAGCGGTCTTACGCAGTATTTT; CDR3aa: CSASDEFSGLTQYF
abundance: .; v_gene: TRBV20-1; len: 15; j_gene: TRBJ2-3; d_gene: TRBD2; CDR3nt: TGCAGTGCTAGACAGACTAGCGGGAGAACAGATACGCAGTATTTT; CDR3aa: CSARQTSGRTDTQYF
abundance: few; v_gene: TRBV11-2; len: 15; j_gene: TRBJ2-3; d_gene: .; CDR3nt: TGTGCCAGCACGCTACCGGGACTCGATCCTTTTACGCAGTATTTT; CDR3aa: CASTLPGLDPFTQYF
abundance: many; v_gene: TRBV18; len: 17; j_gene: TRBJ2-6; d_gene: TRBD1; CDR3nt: TGTGCCAGCTCGCATCCAGAAACAGGGGTTGGGGCCAACGTCCTGACTTTC; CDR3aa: CASSHPETGVGANVLTF
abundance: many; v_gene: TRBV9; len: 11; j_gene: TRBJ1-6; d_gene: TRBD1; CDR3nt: TGTGCCAGCAGCCCAGGGGGGCCCCTCCACTTT; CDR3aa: CASSPGGPLHF
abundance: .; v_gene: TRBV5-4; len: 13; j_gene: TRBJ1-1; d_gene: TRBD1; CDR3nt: TGTGCCAGCAGCCGCGGACAGGTCACTGAAGCTTTCTTT; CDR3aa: CASSRGQVTEAFF
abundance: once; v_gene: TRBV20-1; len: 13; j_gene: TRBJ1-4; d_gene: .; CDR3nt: TGCAGTGCCTCCCGCGGAACTAATGAAAAACTGTTTTTT; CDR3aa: CSASRGTNEKLFF
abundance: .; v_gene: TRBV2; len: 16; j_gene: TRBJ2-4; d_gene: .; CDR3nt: TGTGCCAGCAGTGATCCCCGCGGTCCGGCCAAAAACATTCAGTACTTC; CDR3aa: CASSDPRGPAKNIQYF